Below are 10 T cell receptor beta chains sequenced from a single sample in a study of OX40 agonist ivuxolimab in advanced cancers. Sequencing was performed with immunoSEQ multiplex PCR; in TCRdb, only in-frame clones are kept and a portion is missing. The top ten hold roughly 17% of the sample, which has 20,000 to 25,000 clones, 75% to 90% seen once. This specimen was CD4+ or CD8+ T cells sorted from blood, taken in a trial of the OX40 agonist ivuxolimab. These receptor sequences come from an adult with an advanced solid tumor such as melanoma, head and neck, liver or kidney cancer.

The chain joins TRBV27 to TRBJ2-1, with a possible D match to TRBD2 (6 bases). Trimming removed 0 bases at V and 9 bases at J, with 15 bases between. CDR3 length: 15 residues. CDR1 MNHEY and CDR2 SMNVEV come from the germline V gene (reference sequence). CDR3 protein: CASSLSWVAAGEQFF. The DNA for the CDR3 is TGTGCCAGCAGTTTATCCTGGGTAGCGGCGGGTGAGCAGTTCTTC.

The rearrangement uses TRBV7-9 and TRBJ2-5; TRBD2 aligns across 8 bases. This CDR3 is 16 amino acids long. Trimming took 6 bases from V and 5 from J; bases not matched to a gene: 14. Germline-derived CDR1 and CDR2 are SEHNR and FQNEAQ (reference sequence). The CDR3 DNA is TGTGCCAGCAGACATCGGGAGGGCAGGGTTGGGGAGACCCAGTACTTC. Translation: CASRHREGRVGETQYF.

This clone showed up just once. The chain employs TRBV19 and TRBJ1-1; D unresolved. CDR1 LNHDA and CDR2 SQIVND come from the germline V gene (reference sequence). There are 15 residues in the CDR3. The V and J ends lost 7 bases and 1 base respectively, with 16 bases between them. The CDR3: CASKAKPIGNTEAFF. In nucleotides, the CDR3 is TGTGCCAGTAAGGCCAAGCCCATAGGGAACACTGAAGCTTTCTTT.

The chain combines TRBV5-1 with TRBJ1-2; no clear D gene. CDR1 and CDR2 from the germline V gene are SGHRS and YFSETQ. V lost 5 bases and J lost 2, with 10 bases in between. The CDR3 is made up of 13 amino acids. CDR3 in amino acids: CASRIQYNYGYTF. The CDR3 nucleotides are TGCGCCAGCAGGATACAGTACAACTATGGCTACACCTTC.

The CDR3 sequence: CASSLGGYNEQFF. The CDR3 DNA reads as TGCGCCAGCAGCTTGGGGGGTTACAATGAGCAGTTCTTC. The chain carries TRBV5-1 and TRBJ2-1; D remains ambiguous. Per the germline V gene, CDR1 is SGHRS and CDR2 is YFSETQ. The CDR3 runs to 13 residues. V lost 0 bases and J lost 4, with 5 bases in between.

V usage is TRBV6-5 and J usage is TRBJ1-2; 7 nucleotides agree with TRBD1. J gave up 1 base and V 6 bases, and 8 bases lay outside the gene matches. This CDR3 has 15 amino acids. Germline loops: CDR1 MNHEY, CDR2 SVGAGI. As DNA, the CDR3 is TGTGCCAGCAGCGTTACGGGGACAGTTAACTATGGCTACACCTTC. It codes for CASSVTGTVNYGYTF.

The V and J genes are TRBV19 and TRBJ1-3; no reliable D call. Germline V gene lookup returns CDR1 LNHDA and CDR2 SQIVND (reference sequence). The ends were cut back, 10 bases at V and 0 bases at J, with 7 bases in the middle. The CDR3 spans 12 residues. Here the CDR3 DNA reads TGTGCCACTAGGAGCTCTGGAAACACCATATATTTT. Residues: CATRSSGNTIYF.

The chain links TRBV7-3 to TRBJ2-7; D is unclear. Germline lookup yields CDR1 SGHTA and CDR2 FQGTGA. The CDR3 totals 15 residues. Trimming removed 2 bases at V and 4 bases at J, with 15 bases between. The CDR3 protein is CASSLGNSGPYEQYF. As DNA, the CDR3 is TGTGCCAGCAGCTTAGGGAATTCCGGACCTTACGAGCAGTACTTC.

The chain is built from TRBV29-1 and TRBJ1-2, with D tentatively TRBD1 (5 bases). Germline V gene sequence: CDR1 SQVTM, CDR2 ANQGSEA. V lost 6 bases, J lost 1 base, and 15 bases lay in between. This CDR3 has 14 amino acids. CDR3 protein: CSVMEGIGNYGYTF. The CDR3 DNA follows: TGCAGCGTAATGGAGGGGATCGGTAACTATGGCTACACCTTC.

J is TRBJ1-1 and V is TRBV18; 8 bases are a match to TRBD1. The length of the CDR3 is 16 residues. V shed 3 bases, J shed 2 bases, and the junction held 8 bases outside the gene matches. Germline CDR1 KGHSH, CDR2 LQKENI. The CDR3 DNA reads TGTGCCAGCTCACCCGAGGGACAGGTGCCTAACACTGAAGCTTTCTTT. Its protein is CASSPEGQVPNTEAFF.